This T cell receptor beta chain emerged from a study of CXCR3-negative and CXCR3-positive naive CD8 T cells. Study-wide results and caveats: Naive cells used TRBV-TRBJ genes in much the same way whether CXCR3-negative or CXCR3-positive; memory cells did not. Freshly isolated PBMCs were used in most assays, given partial CXCR3 loss after freezing. Memory CD8+ T cell repertoires were far less diverse than both naive subsets.

The TRB libraries of cDNA were built by UMI-labeled 5' RACE. TCRdb reanalyzed the 5' RACE reads and collapses them to one entry per CDR3 protein, without DNA. The sample table includes 30,000 to 40,000 distinct CDR3 sequences. With respect to this clonotype: As yet, its antigen is unknown.

The clonotype was recovered from a human donor in good health. Some clones in this sample may be carry-over from other donors' samples. Sequencing was performed on memory CD8+ T cells from blood.

The CDR3: CASSLDPTGYQETQYF. V usage is TRBV6-2 or TRBV6-3 and J usage is TRBJ2-5; the TCRdb D gene call, TRBD1, has no DNA to confirm it. Germline values: CDR1 MNHEY, CDR2 SVGEGT. The CDR3 is 16 amino acids.